Sequencing of this TCR beta chain was carried out in a study of T cell responses to AZD1222 COVID-19 vaccine (dated by TCRdb to the early 2020s). Study-level background: AZD1222 recipients with second doses at about 4 weeks or about 12 weeks were pooled, because spike-specific TCR depth and breadth did not differ between schedules. TCR sequencing covered roughly 230 trial participants: 200 to 220 given two doses of AZD1222 and 26 given two doses of MenACWY control vaccine. Enrollment into the trials was organized by age into subgroups of 18-55, 56-69 and 70-plus years, and those subgroups contained roughly 160, 29 and 62 TCR-sequenced participants, respectively. The full study reports these points: Spike-specific TCR breadth and depth rose significantly after two AZD1222 doses compared with day 0 and with MenACWY recipients. Because no samples from the day 14 peak response were available, repertoires could be characterized only after the peak T cell response. Nearly half of unique spike-specific TCRs reportedly recognized epitopes outside regions mutated in the B.1.351 and B.1.1.7 variants. Vaccine-associated CD4 TCRs spanned the whole spike protein, with dominant responses in regions 160-218 and 743-854. Conclusions about previously exposed vaccinees were limited because only a handful of AZD1222 recipients were SARS-CoV-2 seropositive at baseline. Participants were mostly white British, with more females than males. The authors suggested clonal diversity may have been underestimated. In the small 56-69-year group, the increase in depth fell short of significance, most likely because of low power.

What the time point label conveys for this sample: baseline before first vaccination. Vaccinee samples were obtained from the UK trials COV001 and COV002, which included a single-blind randomized controlled phase 2/3 trial of AZD1222 (ChAdOx1 nCoV-19) in healthy adults. For TCRbeta chain sequencing, PBMC samples from trial participants were taken at day 0 and at day 28 after the second dose. V is pruned by 7 bases and J by 6 bases, leaving 6 bases of the junction without a gene match. For CDR1 and CDR2, the germline V gene lists SNHLY and FYNNEI. Inclusive of the bounding cysteine and phenylalanine, the CDR3 is 14 residues long. The kept DNA is CDR3 alone, 42 bases in frame from the first base. Regarding this clone: There is no known antigen for this receptor. Per-nucleotide qualities are absent, and no much larger clonotype sits a single base away.

The CDR3 regions of human TCRbeta chains were analyzed by immunosequencing. Per the source publication's procedure: Repertoire TCRs were matched against a reference library of SARS-CoV-2-specific TCRs generated with the MIRA antigen-specificity platform. Breadth was defined as the fraction of unique TCRs that were SARS-CoV-2-associated, and depth was defined as the fraction of total T cells that were SARS-CoV-2-associated. Using the MIRA data, each spike-specific TCR was assigned both to the spike region to which the TCR was reactive and to a CD4 or CD8 class. Log10-transformed breadth and depth values were compared by one-way ANOVA with Sidak's multiple comparisons tests. The immuneACCESS repertoire file appears here via TCRdb, limited to in-frame rearrangements. These files lack a portion of the clones; in checked studies, under half of the deficit traces to unresolved V genes, and the cause of the others is not known. V and J calls plus clone size are reproduced from that table; the DNA served to infer D and trimming. This sample holds approximately 120,000 clones; about 89% were observed only once. The ten largest clones take up roughly 10% of the sample.

The sequenced sample was peripheral blood, obtained on day 0 of AZD1222 vaccination. Recombination linked TRBV2 to TRBJ2-1; 10 of the junction bases match TRBD2. This TCR was recovered from an adult in good health. The nucleotide sequence is TGTGCCAGCACTGAGCGGGGGGGTAGCAATGAGCAGTTCTTC. The translation is CASTERGGSNEQFF. The reference TRBV2 and TRBJ2-1 proteins fill in what lies around the CDR3, so the full variable domain reads EPEVTQTPSHQVTQMGQEVILRCVPISNHLYFYWYRQILGQKVEFLVSFYNNEISEKSEIFDDQFSVERPDGSNFTLKIRSTKLEDSAMYFCASTERGGSNEQFFGPGTRLTVL.